The clone carrying this TCR beta chain was seen many times. Its specificity is not known. The TCRbeta library was prepared with unique molecular identifiers. TCRdb called the PCR reads again in MiXCR, with one record for every CDR3 protein. The table lists around 190,000 distinct CDR3 sequences, approximately 6.9% of them singletons. The sample originates from a study of T-cell reconstitution after alpha-beta-depleted transplantation in children. Study-level results: Hyperexpanded clones declined; after one year, newly produced T cells mostly supplied diversity. Recipient T cells and thymic progenitors that survived were the source of the high TCRbeta diversity seen at day 60 in some patients. At around two months after transplant, the alpha-beta T cells were reportedly derived from several hundred expanded clones that came from non-depleted graft cells.

The germline CDR1 and CDR2 sequences are MDHEN and SYDVKM. CDR3 length equals 13 residues. Between the trimmed V and J ends, which lost 8 bases and 7 bases, there was a span of 15 bases. Sequenced material: PBMCs, taken before TCRalphabeta/CD19-depleted stem cell transplant. The sequence was collected from a boy aged 2 to 10 with acute lymphoblastic leukemia, due to receive a stem cell transplant. The genes are TRBV28 and TRBJ1-5; no firm D call. CDR3: CASHTFSEQPQHF. CDR3 nucleotides: TGTGCCAGCCACACTTTTAGCGAACAGCCCCAGCATTTT.